A single sample gave rise to the 27 T cell receptor beta chains below, sequenced in a study of control samples from healthy donors and cancer patients. The method was immunoSEQ multiplex PCR; TCRdb's version includes in-frame clones alone and lacks a portion of them. In the table there are roughly 130,000 clones, 80% to 95% of which are singletons. Sequencing used blood. These TCRs come from a man aged 30-40 years in good health.

The chain links TRBV6-2 or TRBV6-3 to TRBJ2-7, with D tentatively TRBD2 (5 bases). This CDR3 is 16 amino acids long. V was shortened by 4 bases and J by 0 bases, with 16 bases between the two germline ends. Germline V gene lookup returns CDR1 MNHEY and CDR2 SVGEGT. CDR3 DNA: TGTGCCAGCAGTTCTCCGACTAAATTGAGCTCCTACGAGCAGTACTTC. Translation gives CASSSPTKLSSYEQYF.

The J gene is TRBJ2-7, the V gene TRBV5-1; tentatively, D is TRBD1 or TRBD2 (5 bases each). Germline values: CDR1 SGHRS, CDR2 YFSETQ. The CDR3 has 14 residues. Trimming took off 0 bases at V and 4 bases at J, with 11 bases between the two ends. The CDR3 spells CASSLVRGDYEQYF. The CDR3 nucleotides read TGCGCCAGCAGCTTGGTCCGGGGCGATTACGAGCAGTACTTC.

This clone occurred once. The rearrangement uses TRBV19 and TRBJ1-2; tentative D call: TRBD1 (6 bases). V dropped 6 bases and J dropped 3 bases, with 11 bases sitting between them. Germline V lookup: CDR1 LNHDA, CDR2 SQIVND (reference sequence). The CDR3 sequence is 13 residues long. The DNA for the CDR3 is TGTGCCAGTAGCCCAGGGGCAGACTATGGCTACACCTTC. This translates into CASSPGADYGYTF.

The V gene is TRBV28, the J gene TRBJ1-5; D gene ambiguous. Per the germline V gene, CDR1 is MDHEN and CDR2 is SYDVKM. This CDR3 spans 15 amino acids. Trimming pared 4 bases from V and 5 bases from J, leaving 15 bases between. CDR3 nucleotides: TGTGCCAGCAGTTCGGAGGCGGTCGGCGATCAGCCCCAGCATTTT. Residues: CASSSEAVGDQPQHF.

The chain employs TRBV27 and TRBJ2-3; D call uncertain. Trimming stripped 2 bases from V and 4 bases from J, with 13 bases between. The CDR3 is made up of 15 amino acids. Germline V gives CDR1 MNHEY, CDR2 SMNVEV (reference sequence). The CDR3 spells CASSLKGFNADTQYF. DNA for the CDR3: TGTGCCAGCAGTTTAAAAGGGTTTAACGCAGATACGCAGTATTTT.

The chain has TRBV7-9 and TRBJ2-2, with D perhaps matching TRBD2 (6 bases). The V gene's germline CDR1 is SEHNR and CDR2 FQNEAQ (reference sequence). The V gene lost 3 bases and the J gene lost 3 bases, with 23 bases spanning the gap. This CDR3 contains 19 residues. CDR3 nucleotide sequence: TGTGCCAGCAGCTTCTGGACGTCAACCCGGGGCGGGGACACCGGGGAGCTGTTTTTT. This encodes CASSFWTSTRGGDTGELFF. Full variable domain (missing parts from reference TRBV7-9 and TRBJ2-2): DTGVSQNPRHKITKRGQNVTFRCDPISEHNRLYWYRQTLGQGPEFLTYFQNEAQLEKSRLLSDRFSAERPKGSFSTLEIQRTEQGDSAMYLCASSFWTSTRGGDTGELFFGEGSRLTVL.

The chain joins TRBV9 to TRBJ1-2; TRBD1 is a possible D gene (5 bases). The CDR3 is 14 amino acids. The germline gives CDR1 SGDLS, CDR2 YYNGEE. Trimming took off 6 bases at V and 4 bases at J, with 16 bases between the two ends. CDR3 DNA sequence: TGTGCCAGCAACCTACCGGGACTGAGCTATGGCTACACCTTC. It encodes CASNLPGLSYGYTF.

The CDR3 sequence: CASSGAGEKLFF. CDR3 sequence (DNA): TGTGCCAGTAGTGGTGCTGGGGAGAAACTGTTTTTT. V usage is TRBV19 and J usage is TRBJ1-4; D is undetermined. Germline lookup yields CDR1 LNHDA and CDR2 SQIVND (reference sequence). The CDR3 totals 12 residues. The ends were cut back, 5 bases at V and 11 bases at J, with 12 bases in the middle. The full variable domain, its missing parts supplied by reference TRBV19 and TRBJ1-4, is DGGITQSPKYLFRKEGQNVTLSCEQNLNHDAMYWYRQDPGQGLRLIYYSQIVNDFQKGDIAEGYSVSREKKESFPLTVTSAQKNPTAFYLCASSGAGEKLFFGSGTQLSVL.

The chain couples TRBV28 to TRBJ2-5, with TRBD2 matching over 13 bases. J gave up 9 bases and V 6 bases, and 10 bases lay outside the gene matches. Germline CDR1 reads MDHEN; CDR2 reads SYDVKM. CDR3 length: 15 amino acids. The CDR3 region is CASSNGLAGAGAQYF. The CDR3, as DNA: TGTGCCAGCAGCAACGGACTAGCGGGGGCCGGGGCCCAGTACTTC.

V usage is TRBV6-1 and J usage is TRBJ1-2; D gene uncertain. Germline loops: CDR1 MNHNS, CDR2 SASEGT. This CDR3 is 14 amino acids long. V gave up 1 base and J gave up 2 bases, with 8 bases separating them. The CDR3 sequence: CASSEGFGNYGYTF. DNA for the CDR3: TGTGCCAGCAGTGAAGGGTTCGGGAACTATGGCTACACCTTC.

The rearrangement joins TRBV28 to TRBJ1-3; maybe TRBD1 (5 bases). Trimming pared 5 bases from V and 8 bases from J, leaving 22 bases between. This CDR3 has 16 residues. In germline, CDR1 is MDHEN, CDR2 SYDVKM. For the CDR3, the DNA is TGTGCCAGCAGTCCCGGGACCCAAGCGTTGTCGGACACCATATATTTT. It specifies CASSPGTQALSDTIYF. The whole variable domain, filled in from reference TRBV28 and TRBJ1-3, reads DVKVTQSSRYLVKRTGEKVFLECVQDMDHENMFWYRQDPGLGLRLIYFSYDVKMKEKGDIPEGYSVSREKKERFSLILESASTNQTSMYLCASSPGTQALSDTIYFGEGSWLTVV.

V gene TRBV19 combines with J gene TRBJ1-1, with D possibly matching TRBD1 (6 bases). CDR1 is LNHDA and CDR2 is SQIVND in the germline V gene (reference sequence). Trimming removed 5 bases at V and 1 base at J, with 8 bases between. The CDR3 is 13 residues long. This CDR3 is CASSPQGNTEAFF. The CDR3 region has the DNA TGTGCCAGTAGTCCACAGGGGAACACTGAAGCTTTCTTT.

This clone has just one count. The chain couples TRBV27 to TRBJ2-1; 10 positions agree with TRBD2. V gave up 10 bases and J gave up 8 bases; unmatched junction bases: 11. CDR1 and CDR2 (germline): MNHEY, SMNVEV (reference sequence). The CDR3 runs to 14 residues. For the CDR3, the DNA is TGTGCCACCCAACGGGGACTAGCGCCAGATGAGCAGTTCTTC. Amino acid sequence: CATQRGLAPDEQFF.

This chain joins TRBV6-5 and TRBJ2-7; TRBD1 matches at 7 bases. The V segment lost 5 bases and the J segment 5 bases; nucleotides outside the gene matches: 9. CDR1 MNHEY and CDR2 SVGAGI come from the germline V gene. The CDR3 has 14 amino acids. CDR3 nucleotides: TGTGCCAGCAGTCCACAGGGGTTATGGGACGAGCAGTACTTC. It specifies CASSPQGLWDEQYF.

This clone came up a few times. The rearrangement uses TRBV6-1 and TRBJ2-7, with unresolved D. Germline-derived CDR1 and CDR2 are MNHNS and SASEGT. This CDR3 is built from 14 residues. V shed 2 bases and J shed 2 bases, with 10 bases lying between them. The CDR3 spells CASSESVPTYEQYF. In nucleotides, the CDR3 is TGTGCCAGCAGTGAAAGCGTTCCAACCTACGAGCAGTACTTC.

The chain has TRBV5-6 and TRBJ1-1; no firm D call. This CDR3 region has 14 residues. Trimming stripped 0 bases from V and 1 base from J, with 7 bases between. Germline CDR1 and CDR2: SGHDT and YYEEEE. The CDR3 nucleotides are TGTGCCAGCAGCTTGGTAGGTACGAACACTGAAGCTTTCTTT. Its protein is CASSLVGTNTEAFF. Complete variable domain (other parts from reference TRBV5-6 and TRBJ1-1): DAGVTQSPTHLIKTRGQQVTLRCSPKSGHDTVSWYQQALGQGPQFIFQYYEEEERQRGNFPDRFSGHQFPNYSSELNVNALLLGDSALYLCASSLVGTNTEAFFGQGTRLTVV.

The chain combines TRBV7-6 with TRBJ1-4; D call uncertain. This CDR3 is 13 amino acids long. Germline V gene data show CDR1 as SGHVS and CDR2 as FNYEAQ. V lost 8 bases and J lost 8, with 15 bases in between. The CDR3 DNA reads TGTGCCAGCTCCCCCTCTACGGACGAAAAACTGTTTTTT. Translation: CASSPSTDEKLFF.

This clone was seen only once. The chain employs TRBV5-8 and TRBJ1-5; TRBD1 matches at 7 bases. J was trimmed by 3 bases and V by 2 bases; bases with no gene match: 5. The CDR3 sequence is 15 residues long. CDR1 and CDR2 (germline): SGHTS, YDEGEE. Here the CDR3 reads CASSFSDRVNQPQHF. The CDR3 coding sequence is TGTGCCAGCAGCTTCTCCGACAGGGTCAATCAGCCCCAGCATTTT.

J is TRBJ2-3 and V is TRBV6-5; perhaps D is TRBD1 or TRBD2 (5 bases each). The length of the CDR3 is 10 residues. Germline-derived CDR1 and CDR2 are MNHEY and SVGAGI. The ends were cut back, 6 bases at V and 8 bases at J, with 6 bases in the middle. CDR3 DNA sequence: TGTGCCAGCAGGGGGGTTACGCAGTATTTT. It codes for CASRGVTQYF.

This chain joins TRBV28 and TRBJ1-1; weak D call: TRBD1 (6 bases). This CDR3 has 16 amino acids. V was cut by 7 bases and J by 1 base, with 19 bases left in between. The V gene's germline CDR1 is MDHEN and CDR2 SYDVKM. The DNA for the CDR3 is TGTGCCAGCACCCCTGGGACATTATTATGGAACACTGAAGCTTTCTTT. The encoded protein is CASTPGTLLWNTEAFF.

The chain links TRBV2 to TRBJ1-4; D is uncertain. Germline V gene lookup returns CDR1 SNHLY and CDR2 FYNNEI. Trimming left V 1 base short and J 8 bases short, with 20 bases between. This CDR3 has 17 amino acids. The DNA of the CDR3 is TGTGCCAGCAGTGAAGTGCGGCAGCCCCAAGGAGGAGAAAAACTGTTTTTT. This codes for CASSEVRQPQGGEKLFF.

The V call is TRBV7-2, the J call TRBJ1-3; D ambiguous. Germline V CDR1 and CDR2: SGHTA, FQGNSA. This CDR3 spans 13 amino acids. Between the trimmed V and J ends, which lost 5 bases and 8 bases, there was a span of 13 bases. The CDR3 spells CASSLMRWDTIYF. The CDR3 bases are TGTGCCAGCAGCCTAATGCGCTGGGACACCATATATTTT.

The CDR3 DNA reads as TGCGCCAGCACGTCCGGGACTAGCACGTACGAGCAGTACTTC. Protein product: CASTSGTSTYEQYF. This chain connects TRBV5-1 to TRBJ2-7, with 9 bases that match TRBD2. The CDR3 length is 14 residues. V shed 6 bases and J 4 bases; nucleotides not matched to a gene: 8. Germline CDR1 reads SGHRS; CDR2 reads YFSETQ.

The V and J genes are TRBV4-1 and TRBJ2-7, with a possible D match to TRBD1 (6 bases). The CDR3 is made up of 15 amino acids. V was clipped by 1 base and J by 1 base, with 11 bases between them. The germline gives CDR1 MGHRA, CDR2 YSYEKL. The CDR3 reads CASSQVPRGSYEQYF. The CDR3 DNA follows: TGCGCCAGCAGCCAAGTCCCCAGGGGATCCTACGAGCAGTACTTC.

The CDR3 sequence is CASSFTSGTATGELFF. The CDR3 region has the DNA TGTGCCAGCAGCTTTACTAGCGGGACCGCCACCGGGGAGCTGTTTTTT. J is TRBJ2-2 and V is TRBV7-6, with 10 bases fitting TRBD2. V lost 3 bases to trimming and J lost 4 bases; unmatched junction nucleotides: 5. This CDR3 region has 16 residues. Germline CDR1 and CDR2: SGHVS and FNYEAQ. Using reference TRBV7-6 and TRBJ2-2 for the parts outside the CDR3, the full variable domain is GAGVSQSPRYKVTKRGQDVALRCDPISGHVSLYWYRQALGQGPEFLTYFNYEAQQDKSGLPNDRFSAERPEGSISTLTIQRTEQRDSAMYRCASSFTSGTATGELFFGEGSRLTVL.

The V gene is TRBV9, the J gene TRBJ2-3; 9 bases match TRBD2. CDR1 SGDLS and CDR2 YYNGEE come from the germline V gene. The CDR3 spans 15 residues. V was pared by 0 bases and J by 5 bases, with 4 bases of the junction left unmatched. CDR3 sequence: CASSVGLAGKDTQYF. CDR3 DNA sequence: TGTGCCAGCAGCGTAGGTCTAGCGGGGAAAGATACGCAGTATTTT. Variable domain in full (rest from reference TRBV9 and TRBJ2-3): DSGVTQTPKHLITATGQRVTLRCSPRSGDLSVYWYQQSLDQGLQFLIQYYNGEERAKGNILERFSAQQFPDLHSELNLSSLELGDSALYFCASSVGLAGKDTQYFGPGTRLTVL.

This clone appeared a single time. The chain couples TRBV28 to TRBJ2-7; 9 nucleotides match TRBD1. CDR3 length equals 14 residues. The J segment lost 3 bases and the V segment lost 3 bases, leaving 3 bases of the junction unmatched. Per the germline V gene, CDR1 is MDHEN and CDR2 is SYDVKM. As DNA, the CDR3 is TGTGCCAGCAGTTTCTCGGGACAGGGCTACGAGCAGTACTTC. This gives the protein CASSFSGQGYEQYF.